These T cell receptor beta chains were read from a single sample in a study of lymphopenia after photon versus proton radiotherapy. TCRdb's copy holds only in-frame clones and misses some; the assay was immunoSEQ multiplex PCR. The table lists 18,000 or so clones, 80% to 90% of them singletons. Sample: peripheral blood, taken from a patient treated with proton-based radiotherapy. The source is a man between 65 and 85 years old with pancreatic cancer. Both conserved end residues are part of each CDR3. The order of the fields is clone size, D gene, J gene, V gene, CDR3 protein, CDR3 DNA. D genes are given only for firm matches. The size entry is marked missing in some rows and otherwise reads once, few, many or a size class.

NA	NA	TRBJ2-7	TRBV6-5	CASSYRTGTISYEQYF	TGTGCCAGCAGTTACCGAACAGGGACGATCTCCTACGAGCAGTACTTC
once	NA	TRBJ2-5	TRBV18	CASSNTGDGETQYF	TGTGCCAGCTCAAACACGGGGGACGGGGAGACCCAGTACTTC
NA	NA	TRBJ1-2	TRBV7-9	CASSLLGQVVGYTF	TGTGCCAGCAGCTTATTGGGACAAGTAGTTGGCTACACCTTC
NA	NA	TRBJ2-7	TRBV6-6	CASARGLLTSYEQYF	TGTGCCAGCGCGCGAGGGCTTTTAACCTCCTACGAGCAGTACTTC
NA	TRBD2	TRBJ2-1	TRBV7-6	CASSFGRELYNEQFF	TGTGCCAGCAGCTTTGGGCGGGAGCTCTACAATGAGCAGTTCTTC
NA	TRBD1	TRBJ2-3	TRBV5-4	CASSAPDRATQYF	TGTGCCAGCAGCGCCCCGGACAGGGCAACGCAGTATTTT
NA	NA	TRBJ1-1	TRBV5-1	CASSPSGTMNTEAFF	TGCGCCAGCAGCCCCTCGGGAACCATGAACACTGAAGCTTTCTTT
NA	NA	TRBJ2-7	TRBV27	CASSPRTGRDEQYF	TGTGCCAGCAGTCCGAGGACAGGGAGGGACGAGCAGTACTTC
NA	TRBD1	TRBJ2-7	TRBV11-2	CASRRDSYEQYF	TGTGCCAGCCGACGGGACAGCTACGAGCAGTACTTC
NA	NA	TRBJ1-2	TRBV11-1	CASSRDRAYGYTF	TGTGCCAGCAGCCGGGACCGAGCCTATGGCTACACCTTC
NA	NA	TRBJ1-2	TRBV27	CASSRGLLGGYTF	TGTGCCAGCAGTCGGGGCCTCTTAGGAGGCTACACCTTC
NA	TRBD1	TRBJ1-1	TRBV11-2	CASSLGRGGGAGSTEAFF	TGTGCCAGCAGCTTAGGCCGAGGAGGGGGCGCGGGTAGCACTGAAGCTTTCTTT
NA	NA	TRBJ1-3	TRBV2	CASRREGPTGNTIYF	TGTGCCAGCAGGCGAGAGGGTCCGACAGGAAACACCATATATTTT
NA	TRBD1	TRBJ1-2	TRBV9	CASSASGQGALFGYGYTF	TGTGCCAGCAGCGCCTCGGGACAGGGGGCGCTTTTTGGCTATGGCTACACCTTC
NA	NA	TRBJ1-1	TRBV11-1	CASRSTGMNTEAFF	TGTGCCAGCAGATCGACGGGCATGAACACTGAAGCTTTCTTT
NA	NA	TRBJ1-2	TRBV6-4	CASSEAIYTIDRNYGYTF	TGTGCCAGCAGTGAAGCGATCTATACCATAGACAGGAACTATGGCTACACCTTC
NA	NA	TRBJ1-3	TRBV5-1	CASSSPGSGNTIYF	TGCGCCAGCAGCTCCCCTGGGTCTGGAAACACCATATATTTT